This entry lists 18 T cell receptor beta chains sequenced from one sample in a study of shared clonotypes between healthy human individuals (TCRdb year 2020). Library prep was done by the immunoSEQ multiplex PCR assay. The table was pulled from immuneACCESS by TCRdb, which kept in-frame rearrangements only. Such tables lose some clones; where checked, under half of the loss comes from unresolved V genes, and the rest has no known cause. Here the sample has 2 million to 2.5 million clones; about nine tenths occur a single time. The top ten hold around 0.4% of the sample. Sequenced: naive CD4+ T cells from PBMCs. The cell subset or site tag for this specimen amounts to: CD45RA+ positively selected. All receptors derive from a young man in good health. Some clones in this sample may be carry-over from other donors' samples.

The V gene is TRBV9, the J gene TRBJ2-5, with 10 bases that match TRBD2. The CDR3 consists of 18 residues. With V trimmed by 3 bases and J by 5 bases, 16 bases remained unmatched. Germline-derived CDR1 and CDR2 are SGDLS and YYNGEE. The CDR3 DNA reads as TGTGCCAGCAGCGATGGGTCCGGGACTAGCGACAAGGAGGAGACCCAGTACTTC. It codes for CASSDGSGTSDKEETQYF. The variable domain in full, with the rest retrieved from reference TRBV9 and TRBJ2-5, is DSGVTQTPKHLITATGQRVTLRCSPRSGDLSVYWYQQSLDQGLQFLIQYYNGEERAKGNILERFSAQQFPDLHSELNLSSLELGDSALYFCASSDGSGTSDKEETQYFGPGTRLLVL.

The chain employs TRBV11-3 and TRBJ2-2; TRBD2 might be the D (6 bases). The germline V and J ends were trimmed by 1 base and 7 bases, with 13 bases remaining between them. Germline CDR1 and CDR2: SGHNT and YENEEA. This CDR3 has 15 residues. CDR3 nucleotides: TGTGCCAGCAGCTTAGGTGCGGGACCGGGCGGGGAGCTGTTTTTT. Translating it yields CASSLGAGPGGELFF.

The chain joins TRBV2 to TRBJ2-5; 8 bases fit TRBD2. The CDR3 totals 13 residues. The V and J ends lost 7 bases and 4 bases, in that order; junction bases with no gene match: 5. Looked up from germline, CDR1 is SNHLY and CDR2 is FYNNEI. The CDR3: CASILAVGETQYF. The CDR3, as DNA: TGTGCCAGCATACTAGCGGTGGGAGAGACCCAGTACTTC.

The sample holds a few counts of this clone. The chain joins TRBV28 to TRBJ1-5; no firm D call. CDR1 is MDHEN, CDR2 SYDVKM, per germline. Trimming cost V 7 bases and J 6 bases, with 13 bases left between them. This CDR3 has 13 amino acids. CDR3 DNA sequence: TGTGCCAGCACTCCTCCCCGGGCTCAGCCCCAGCATTTT. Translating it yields CASTPPRAQPQHF.

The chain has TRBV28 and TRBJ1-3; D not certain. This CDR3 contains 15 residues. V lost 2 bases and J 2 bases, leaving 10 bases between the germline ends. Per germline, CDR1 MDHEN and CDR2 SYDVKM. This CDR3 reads CASSLAGPAGNTIYF. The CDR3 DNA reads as TGTGCCAGCAGTTTAGCAGGTCCGGCTGGAAACACCATATATTTT.

The CDR3 loop reads CASSLQGGVTEAFF. As DNA, the CDR3 is TGTGCCAGCAGCTTACAGGGAGGGGTTACTGAAGCTTTCTTT. The chain employs TRBV7-6 and TRBJ1-1, with D perhaps TRBD1 (5 bases). This CDR3 contains 14 residues. V lost 2 bases, J lost 5 bases, and 12 bases lay in between. Germline CDR1 is SGHVS and CDR2 is FNYEAQ.

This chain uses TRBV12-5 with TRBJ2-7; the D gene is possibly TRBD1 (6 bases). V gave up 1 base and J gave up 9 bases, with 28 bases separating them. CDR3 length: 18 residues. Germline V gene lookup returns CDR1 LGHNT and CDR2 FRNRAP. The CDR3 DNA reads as TGTGCTAGTGGTTTGGCACTTCCCGGGACACCCCCTTTAATAGGGCAGTACTTC. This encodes CASGLALPGTPPLIGQYF.

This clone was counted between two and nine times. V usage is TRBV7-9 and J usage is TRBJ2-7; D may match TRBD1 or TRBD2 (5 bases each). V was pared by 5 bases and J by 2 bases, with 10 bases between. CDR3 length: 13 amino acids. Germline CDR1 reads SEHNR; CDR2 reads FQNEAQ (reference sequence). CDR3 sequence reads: CASSRDGTYEQYF. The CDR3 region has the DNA TGTGCCAGCAGCCGGGACGGCACCTACGAGCAGTACTTC.

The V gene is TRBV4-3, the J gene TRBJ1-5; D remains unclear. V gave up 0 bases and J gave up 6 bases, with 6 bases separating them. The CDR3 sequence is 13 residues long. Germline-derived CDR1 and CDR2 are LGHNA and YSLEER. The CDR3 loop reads CASSQDSGQPQHF. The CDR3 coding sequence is TGCGCCAGCAGCCAAGATTCTGGTCAGCCCCAGCATTTT.

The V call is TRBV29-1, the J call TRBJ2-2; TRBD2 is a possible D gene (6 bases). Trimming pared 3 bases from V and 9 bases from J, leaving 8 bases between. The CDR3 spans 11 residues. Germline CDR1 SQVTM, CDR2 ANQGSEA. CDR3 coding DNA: TGCAGCGTTGAGGGAGGTAGGGAGCTGTTTTTT. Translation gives CSVEGGRELFF.

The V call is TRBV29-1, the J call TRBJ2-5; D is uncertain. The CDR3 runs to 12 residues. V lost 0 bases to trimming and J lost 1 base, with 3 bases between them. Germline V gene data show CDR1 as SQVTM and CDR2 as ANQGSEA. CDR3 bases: TGCAGCGTTGAAGAGGGCCAAGAGACCCAGTACTTC. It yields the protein CSVEEGQETQYF.

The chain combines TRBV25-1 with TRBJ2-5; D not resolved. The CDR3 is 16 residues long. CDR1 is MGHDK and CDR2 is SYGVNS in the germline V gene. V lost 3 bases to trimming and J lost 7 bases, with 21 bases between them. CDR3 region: CASSDYSGPREGTQYF. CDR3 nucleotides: TGTGCCAGCAGTGACTACTCGGGCCCCCGTGAAGGGACCCAGTACTTC.

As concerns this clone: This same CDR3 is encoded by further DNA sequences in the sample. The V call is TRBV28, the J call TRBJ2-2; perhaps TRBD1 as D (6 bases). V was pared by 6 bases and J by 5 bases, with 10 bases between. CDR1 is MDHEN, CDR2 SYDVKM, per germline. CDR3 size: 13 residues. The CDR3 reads CASRTGPTGELFF. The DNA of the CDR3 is TGTGCCAGCAGAACAGGGCCAACCGGGGAGCTGTTTTTT.

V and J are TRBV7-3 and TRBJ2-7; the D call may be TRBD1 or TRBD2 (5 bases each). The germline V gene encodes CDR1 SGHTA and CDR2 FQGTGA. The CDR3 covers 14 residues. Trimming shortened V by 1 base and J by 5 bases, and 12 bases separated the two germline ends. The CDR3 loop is CASSLRPGRDEQYF. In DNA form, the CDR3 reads TGTGCCAGCAGCTTAAGACCAGGGAGAGACGAGCAGTACTTC.

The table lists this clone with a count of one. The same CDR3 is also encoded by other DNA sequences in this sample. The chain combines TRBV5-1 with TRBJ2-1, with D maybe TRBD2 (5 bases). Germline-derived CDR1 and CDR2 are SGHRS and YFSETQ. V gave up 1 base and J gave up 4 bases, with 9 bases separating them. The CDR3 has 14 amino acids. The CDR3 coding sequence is TGCGCCAGCAGCTTGCCGGGATCTTACAATGAGCAGTTCTTC. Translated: CASSLPGSYNEQFF.

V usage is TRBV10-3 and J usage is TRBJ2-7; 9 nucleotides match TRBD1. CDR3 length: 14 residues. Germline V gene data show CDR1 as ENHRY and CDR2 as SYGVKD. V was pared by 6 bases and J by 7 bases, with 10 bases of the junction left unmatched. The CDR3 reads CAIRALQGAEEQYF. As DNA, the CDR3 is TGTGCCATCAGGGCCTTACAGGGGGCGGAAGAGCAGTACTTC.

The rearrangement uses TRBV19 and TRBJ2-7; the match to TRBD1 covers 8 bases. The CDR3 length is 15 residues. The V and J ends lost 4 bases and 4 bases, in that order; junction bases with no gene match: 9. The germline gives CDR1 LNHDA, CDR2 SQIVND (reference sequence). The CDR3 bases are TGTGCCAGTAGTACTCAATACAGGGGGAATTACGAGCAGTACTTC. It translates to CASSTQYRGNYEQYF.

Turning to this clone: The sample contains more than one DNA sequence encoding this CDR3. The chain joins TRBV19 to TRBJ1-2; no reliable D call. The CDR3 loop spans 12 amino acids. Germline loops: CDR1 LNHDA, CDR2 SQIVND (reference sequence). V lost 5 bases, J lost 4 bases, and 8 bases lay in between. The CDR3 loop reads CASSPGSYGYTF. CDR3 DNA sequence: TGTGCCAGTAGTCCGGGGAGCTATGGCTACACCTTC.